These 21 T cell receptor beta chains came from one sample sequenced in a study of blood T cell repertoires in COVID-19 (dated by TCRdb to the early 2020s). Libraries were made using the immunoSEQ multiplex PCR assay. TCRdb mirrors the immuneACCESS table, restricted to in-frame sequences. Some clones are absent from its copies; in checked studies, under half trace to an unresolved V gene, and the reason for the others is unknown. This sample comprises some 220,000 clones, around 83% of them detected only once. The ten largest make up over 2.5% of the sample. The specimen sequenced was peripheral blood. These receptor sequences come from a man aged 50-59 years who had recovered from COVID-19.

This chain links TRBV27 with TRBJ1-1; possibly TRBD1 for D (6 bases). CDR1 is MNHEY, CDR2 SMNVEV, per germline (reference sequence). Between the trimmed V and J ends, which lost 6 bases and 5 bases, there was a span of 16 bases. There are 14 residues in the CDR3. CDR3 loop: CASRQRQAGTEAFF. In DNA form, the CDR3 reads TGTGCCAGCAGACAGCGACAGGCTGGGACTGAAGCTTTCTTT.

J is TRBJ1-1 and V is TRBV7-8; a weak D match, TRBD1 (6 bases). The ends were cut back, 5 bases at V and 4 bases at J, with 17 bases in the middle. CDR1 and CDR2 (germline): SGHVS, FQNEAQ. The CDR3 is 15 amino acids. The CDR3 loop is CASSPLGGAFTEAFF. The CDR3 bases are TGTGCCAGCAGCCCCTTAGGGGGGGCGTTCACTGAAGCTTTCTTT.

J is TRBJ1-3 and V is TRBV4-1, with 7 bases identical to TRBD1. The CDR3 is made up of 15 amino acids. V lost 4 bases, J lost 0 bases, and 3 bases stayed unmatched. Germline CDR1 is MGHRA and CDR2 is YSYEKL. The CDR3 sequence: CASSPRGYSGNTIYF. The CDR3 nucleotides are TGCGCCAGCAGCCCCAGGGGGTACTCTGGAAACACCATATATTTT.

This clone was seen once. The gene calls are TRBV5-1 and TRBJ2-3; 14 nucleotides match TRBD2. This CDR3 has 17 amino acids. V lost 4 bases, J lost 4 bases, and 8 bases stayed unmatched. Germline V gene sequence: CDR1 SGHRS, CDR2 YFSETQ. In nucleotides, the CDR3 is TGCGCCAGCAGCCATGGGACTAGCGGGAGTCTCGCAGATACGCAGTATTTT. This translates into CASSHGTSGSLADTQYF. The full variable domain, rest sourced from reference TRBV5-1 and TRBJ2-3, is KAGVTQTPRYLIKTRGQQVTLSCSPISGHRSVSWYQQTPGQGLQFLFEYFSETQRNKGNFPGRFSGRQFSNSRSEMNVSTLELGDSALYLCASSHGTSGSLADTQYFGPGTRLTVL.

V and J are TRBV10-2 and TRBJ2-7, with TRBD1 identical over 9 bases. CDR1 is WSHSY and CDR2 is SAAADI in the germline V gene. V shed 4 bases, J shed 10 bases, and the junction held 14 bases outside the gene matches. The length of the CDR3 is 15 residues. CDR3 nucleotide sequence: TGCGCCAGCAGTGCAGAATTAGGGACAGGGAGAAAACAGTACTTC. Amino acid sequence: CASSAELGTGRKQYF.

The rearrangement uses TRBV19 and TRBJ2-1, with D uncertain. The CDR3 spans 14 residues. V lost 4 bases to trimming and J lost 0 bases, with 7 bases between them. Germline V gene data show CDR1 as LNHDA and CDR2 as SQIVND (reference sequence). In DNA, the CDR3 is TGTGCCAGTAGTAGGTCTAGCTCCTACAATGAGCAGTTCTTC. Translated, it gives CASSRSSSYNEQFF.

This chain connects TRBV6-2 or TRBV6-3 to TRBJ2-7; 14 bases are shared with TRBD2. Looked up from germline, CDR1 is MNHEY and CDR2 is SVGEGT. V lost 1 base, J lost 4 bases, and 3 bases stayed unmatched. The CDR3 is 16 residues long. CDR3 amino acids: CASSYWTSGRSYEQYF. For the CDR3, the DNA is TGTGCCAGCAGTTACTGGACTAGCGGGAGGTCTTACGAGCAGTACTTC.

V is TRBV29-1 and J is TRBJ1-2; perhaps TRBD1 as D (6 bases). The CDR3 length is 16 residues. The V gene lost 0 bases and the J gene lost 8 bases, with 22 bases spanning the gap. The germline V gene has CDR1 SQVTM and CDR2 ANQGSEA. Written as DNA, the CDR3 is TGCAGCGTTGAAGATAAGGGAGGGGACAACACAAGGGGCTACACCTTC. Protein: CSVEDKGGDNTRGYTF.

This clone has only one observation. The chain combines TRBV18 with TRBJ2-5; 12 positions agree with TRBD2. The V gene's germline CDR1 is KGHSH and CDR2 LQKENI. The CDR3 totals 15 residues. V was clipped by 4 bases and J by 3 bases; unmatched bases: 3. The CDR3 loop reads CASSQRLAGEETQYF. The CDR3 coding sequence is TGTGCCAGCTCACAACGACTAGCGGGAGAAGAGACCCAGTACTTC.

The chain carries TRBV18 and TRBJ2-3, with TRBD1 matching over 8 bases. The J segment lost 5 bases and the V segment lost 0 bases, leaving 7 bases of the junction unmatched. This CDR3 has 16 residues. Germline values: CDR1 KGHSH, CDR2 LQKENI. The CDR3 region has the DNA TGTGCCAGCTCACCACCGAATGGACAGGGTGAAGATACGCAGTATTTT. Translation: CASSPPNGQGEDTQYF.

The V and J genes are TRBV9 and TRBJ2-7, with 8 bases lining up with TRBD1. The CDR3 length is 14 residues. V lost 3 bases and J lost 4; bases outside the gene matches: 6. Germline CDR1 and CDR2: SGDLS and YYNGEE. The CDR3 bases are TGTGCCAGCAGCGCGACGGACAGGGCTTACGAGCAGTACTTC. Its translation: CASSATDRAYEQYF.

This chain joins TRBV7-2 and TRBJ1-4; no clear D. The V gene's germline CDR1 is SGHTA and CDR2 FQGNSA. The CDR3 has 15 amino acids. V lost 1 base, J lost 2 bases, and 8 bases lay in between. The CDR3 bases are TGTGCCAGCAGCTTAGGCGGATGGACTAATGAAAAACTGTTTTTT. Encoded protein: CASSLGGWTNEKLFF.

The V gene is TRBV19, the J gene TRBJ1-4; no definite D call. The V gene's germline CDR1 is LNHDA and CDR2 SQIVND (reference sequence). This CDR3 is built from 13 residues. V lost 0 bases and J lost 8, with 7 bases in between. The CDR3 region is CASSIDVGEKLFF. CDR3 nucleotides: TGTGCCAGTAGTATAGACGTCGGGGAAAAACTGTTTTTT.

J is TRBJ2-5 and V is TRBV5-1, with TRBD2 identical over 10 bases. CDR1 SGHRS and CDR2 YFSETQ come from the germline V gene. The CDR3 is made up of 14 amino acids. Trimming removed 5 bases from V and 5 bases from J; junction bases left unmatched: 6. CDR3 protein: CASRDASGSETQYF. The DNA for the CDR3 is TGCGCCAGCAGGGATGCTAGCGGGAGCGAGACCCAGTACTTC. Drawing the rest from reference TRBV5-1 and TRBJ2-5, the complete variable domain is KAGVTQTPRYLIKTRGQQVTLSCSPISGHRSVSWYQQTPGQGLQFLFEYFSETQRNKGNFPGRFSGRQFSNSRSEMNVSTLELGDSALYLCASRDASGSETQYFGPGTRLLVL.

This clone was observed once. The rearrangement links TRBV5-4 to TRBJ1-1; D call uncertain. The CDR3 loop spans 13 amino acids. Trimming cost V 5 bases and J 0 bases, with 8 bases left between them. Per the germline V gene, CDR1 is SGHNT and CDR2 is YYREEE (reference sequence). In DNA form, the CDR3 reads TGTGCCAGCAGGTTAGCGGTGAACACTGAAGCTTTCTTT. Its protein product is CASRLAVNTEAFF.

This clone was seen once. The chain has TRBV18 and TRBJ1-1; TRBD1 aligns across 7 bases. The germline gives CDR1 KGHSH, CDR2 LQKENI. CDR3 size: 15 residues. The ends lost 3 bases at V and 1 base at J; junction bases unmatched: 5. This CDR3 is CASSPAGQPNTEAFF. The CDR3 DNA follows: TGTGCCAGCTCACCCGCGGGACAGCCGAACACTGAAGCTTTCTTT.

This chain's CDR3 is CASSQEELRAGELFF. For the CDR3, the DNA is TGCGCCAGCAGCCAAGAAGAACTGCGAGCCGGGGAGCTGTTTTTT. The V call is TRBV4-1, the J call TRBJ2-2; D gene unclear. This CDR3 has 15 amino acids. Germline CDR1 and CDR2: MGHRA and YSYEKL. The V gene lost 0 bases and the J gene lost 6 bases, with 11 bases spanning the gap.

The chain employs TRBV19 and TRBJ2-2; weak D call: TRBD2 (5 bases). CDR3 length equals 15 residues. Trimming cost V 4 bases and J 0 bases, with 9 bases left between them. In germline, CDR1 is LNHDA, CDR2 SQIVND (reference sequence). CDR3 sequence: CASSSFSANTGELFF. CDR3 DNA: TGTGCCAGTAGTAGTTTTAGCGCGAACACCGGGGAGCTGTTTTTT.

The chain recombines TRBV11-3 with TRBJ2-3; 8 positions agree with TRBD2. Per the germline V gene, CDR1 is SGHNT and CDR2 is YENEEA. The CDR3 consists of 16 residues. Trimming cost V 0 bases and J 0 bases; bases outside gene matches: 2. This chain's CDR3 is CASSLDSSGSTDTQYF. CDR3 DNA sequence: TGTGCCAGCAGCTTAGACTCTAGCGGGAGCACAGATACGCAGTATTTT. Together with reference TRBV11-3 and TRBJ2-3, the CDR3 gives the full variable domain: EAGVVQSPRYKIIEKKQPVAFWCNPISGHNTLYWYLQNLGQGPELLIRYENEEAVDDSQLPKDRFSAERLKGVDSTLKIQPAELGDSAVYLCASSLDSSGSTDTQYFGPGTRLTVL.

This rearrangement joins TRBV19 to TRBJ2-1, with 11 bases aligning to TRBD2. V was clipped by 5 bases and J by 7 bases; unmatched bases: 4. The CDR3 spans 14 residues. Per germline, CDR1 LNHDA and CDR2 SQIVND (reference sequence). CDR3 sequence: CASSLRTSGNEQFF. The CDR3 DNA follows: TGTGCCAGTAGTCTCCGGACTAGCGGGAATGAGCAGTTCTTC.

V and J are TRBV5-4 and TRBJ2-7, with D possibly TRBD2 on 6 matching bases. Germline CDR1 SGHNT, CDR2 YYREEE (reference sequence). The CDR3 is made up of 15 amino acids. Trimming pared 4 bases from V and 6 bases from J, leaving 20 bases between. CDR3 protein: CASSDKAAGWSEQYF. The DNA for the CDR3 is TGTGCCAGCAGCGATAAGGCCGCGGGGTGGTCCGAGCAGTACTTC.